This T cell receptor beta chain was retrieved from a study of blood T cells in healthy people across ages. On the study more broadly: Per two T cells, about one barcoded beta molecule was captured through template switching.

As to this clonotype: The antigen is not known.

The germline V and J ends were trimmed by 5 bases and 11 bases, with 21 bases remaining between them. CDR3 length: 14 amino acids. Germline loops: CDR1 SEHNR, CDR2 FQNEAQ (reference sequence). Study results and limitations: Strong correlation linked observed beta diversity and percent naive T cells.

PCR was performed a second time for about 6 to 11 cycles using a sample-barcoded 5' primer and a J-beta primer mix. One entry per CDR3 protein, called by TCRdb with MiXCR from the 5' RACE reads. There are roughly 730,000 distinct CDR3 sequences in the sample; approximately 60% occur only once, and 25% to 30% lies in the top ten. The sample was blood. The chain carries TRBV7-9 and TRBJ2-5; D remains unclear. This receptor was obtained from a man in his forties or fifties in good health. The chain's CDR3 is CASSNGGNGLTQYF. CDR3 sequence (DNA): TGTGCCAGCAGCAACGGTGGCAATGGTTTGACTCAGTACTTC.